Listed here is a single TCR beta chain. Its target is not known. Germline V gives CDR1 SGHTA, CDR2 FQGNSA. V lost 3 bases and J lost 7; bases outside the gene matches: 13. The CDR3 covers 17 residues. Some clones are missing from TCRdb's copy, which holds only in-frame ones; the method was immunoSEQ multiplex PCR. The table shows some 94,000 clones, with more than 75% occurring only once. The data belong to a study of OX40 agonist ivuxolimab in advanced cancers. General observations from the study: Individuals who were partial responders at 0.1-3.0 mg/kg had clonal expansion that ranked among the lowest.

The V and J genes are TRBV7-2 and TRBJ2-7, with 12 bases identical to TRBD2. This TCR came from an adult with an advanced solid tumor such as melanoma, head and neck, liver or kidney cancer. This specimen consisted of CD4+ or CD8+ T cells sorted from blood, obtained in a trial of the OX40 agonist ivuxolimab. The CDR3 spells CASSLWASGRAGSEQYF. The CDR3 DNA is TGTGCCAGCAGCTTGTGGGCTAGCGGGAGGGCCGGGTCTGAGCAGTACTTC.